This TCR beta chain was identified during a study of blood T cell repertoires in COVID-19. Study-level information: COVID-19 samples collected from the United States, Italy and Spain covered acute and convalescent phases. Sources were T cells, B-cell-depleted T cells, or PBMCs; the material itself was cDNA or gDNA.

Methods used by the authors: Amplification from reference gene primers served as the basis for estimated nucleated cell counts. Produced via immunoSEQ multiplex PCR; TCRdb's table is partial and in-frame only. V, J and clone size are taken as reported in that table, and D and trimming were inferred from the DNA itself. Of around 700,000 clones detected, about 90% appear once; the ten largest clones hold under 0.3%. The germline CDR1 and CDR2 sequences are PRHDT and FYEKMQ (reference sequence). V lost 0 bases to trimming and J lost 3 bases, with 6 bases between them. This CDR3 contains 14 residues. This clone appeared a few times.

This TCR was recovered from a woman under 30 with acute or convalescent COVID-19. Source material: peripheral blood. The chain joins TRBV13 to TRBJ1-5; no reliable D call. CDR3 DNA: TGTGCCAGCAGCTTAGGACAGAACAATCAGCCCCAGCATTTT. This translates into CASSLGQNNQPQHF.